A single sample gave rise to the 11 T cell receptor beta chains below, sequenced in a study of cytomegalovirus exposure and HLA in healthy donors. Sequencing used immunoSEQ multiplex PCR; TCRdb keeps in-frame clones, though not all of them. The table lists 150,000 to 200,000 clones, around 86% of them singletons, with approximately 7% in the top ten. The sample comprised PBMCs. The receptor set was obtained from a man between 25 and 39 years old in good health and CMV-seropositive.

V and J are TRBV7-9 and TRBJ2-5; the match to TRBD2 covers 14 bases. The germline gives CDR1 SEHNR, CDR2 FQNEAQ (reference sequence). The CDR3 extends over 17 amino acids. J gave up 2 bases and V 4 bases, and 6 bases lay outside the gene matches. CDR3 sequence (DNA): TGTGCCAGCAGCTACGGGACTAGCGGGAGTCAACAAGAGACCCAGTACTTC. It yields the protein CASSYGTSGSQQETQYF.

This rearrangement joins TRBV11-3 to TRBJ2-3; 9 bases align to TRBD2. V gave up 7 bases and J gave up 5 bases; unmatched junction bases: 13. The CDR3 totals 16 residues. Germline V CDR1 and CDR2: SGHNT, YENEEA. CDR3: CASTLAAGGQRDTQYF. The CDR3 bases are TGTGCCAGCACCCTAGCCGCGGGGGGGCAGAGAGATACGCAGTATTTT.

This chain connects TRBV7-9 to TRBJ2-3; TRBD2 is a possible D gene (6 bases). V lost 6 bases to trimming and J lost 3 bases, with 16 bases between them. From germline, CDR1 is SEHNR and CDR2 FQNEAQ (reference sequence). The CDR3 loop spans 15 amino acids. The CDR3 region has the DNA TGTGCCAGCAGGCCCCCTGGAGGGCCGACAGATACGCAGTATTTT. This encodes CASRPPGGPTDTQYF.

The rearrangement links TRBV25-1 to TRBJ2-7; tentative D call: TRBD2 (5 bases). The V end lost 3 bases, the J end lost 7 bases, and 16 bases lay between the germline ends. The CDR3 has 14 residues. Germline V gene lookup returns CDR1 MGHDK and CDR2 SYGVNS. CDR3 sequence reads: CASSDPIQDWEQYF. The CDR3 coding sequence is TGTGCCAGCAGTGATCCTATTCAGGACTGGGAGCAGTACTTC.

The genes are TRBV4-3 and TRBJ2-1, with 13 bases fitting TRBD2. V dropped 0 bases and J dropped 4; count of bases not matched to a gene: 15. The CDR3 consists of 21 residues. Per germline, CDR1 LGHNA and CDR2 YSLEER. CDR3 loop: CASSQDRLTSGGSILYNEQFF. For the CDR3, the DNA is TGCGCCAGCAGCCAAGACCGGCTGACTAGCGGGGGGTCAATCCTTTACAATGAGCAGTTCTTC.

The rearrangement joins TRBV5-6 to TRBJ2-7; TRBD2 matches 9 bases. CDR3 length equals 14 residues. Losses at the gene ends were 2 bases for V and 7 bases for J; bases not matched to a gene: 7. The germline V gene encodes CDR1 SGHDT and CDR2 YYEEEE. This CDR3 is CASSFQRGAGEQYF. In DNA form, the CDR3 reads TGTGCCAGCAGCTTCCAGCGGGGGGCCGGGGAGCAGTACTTC.

The chain couples TRBV19 to TRBJ2-1, with 7 bases matching TRBD2. Trimming at V came to 3 bases and at J to 7 bases, leaving 18 bases not matched to a gene. Germline loops: CDR1 LNHDA, CDR2 SQIVND (reference sequence). The CDR3 contains 18 residues. Here the CDR3 reads CASSIPAGDEEFINEQFF. The CDR3 region has the DNA TGTGCCAGTAGTATTCCCGCGGGAGACGAGGAGTTTATAAATGAGCAGTTCTTC.

The chain joins TRBV11-2 to TRBJ2-7, with 9 nucleotides matching TRBD1. V trimming: 0 bases; J trimming: 3 bases; junction bases outside the gene matches: 6. Germline CDR1 and CDR2: SGHAT and FQNNGV. The CDR3 has 16 amino acids. The CDR3 coding sequence is TGTGCCAGCAGCTTAGACATTGGGACAGGGTTCTACGAGCAGTACTTC. It codes for CASSLDIGTGFYEQYF. Based on the CDR3 plus reference TRBV11-2 and TRBJ2-7, the full variable domain is EAGVAQSPRYKIIEKRQSVAFWCNPISGHATLYWYQQILGQGPKLLIQFQNNGVVDDSQLPKDRFSAERLKGVDSTLKIQPAKLEDSAVYLCASSLDIGTGFYEQYFGPGTRLTVT.

The J gene is TRBJ2-3, the V gene TRBV5-1, with 16 bases identical to TRBD2. The trim removed 5 bases at V and 5 bases at J, leaving 11 bases unmatched. The CDR3 is 18 amino acids. Per the germline V gene, CDR1 is SGHRS and CDR2 is YFSETQ. The CDR3 loop is CASSHSGLAGGPRDTQYF. The CDR3 DNA follows: TGCGCCAGCAGTCACTCGGGACTAGCGGGAGGGCCTAGAGATACGCAGTATTTT.

CDR3 coding DNA: TGTGCCAGCAGTTTGCAGACGGGGCCCCAGCATTTT. It yields the protein CASSLQTGPQHF. The gene calls are TRBV28 and TRBJ1-5; no clear D. Germline V CDR1 and CDR2: MDHEN, SYDVKM. The CDR3 totals 12 residues. V gave up 3 bases and J gave up 9 bases, with 9 bases separating them.

This clone has just a few counts. The rearrangement uses TRBV2 and TRBJ2-3; 9 bases match TRBD2. Germline V gives CDR1 SNHLY, CDR2 FYNNEI. V was pared by 8 bases and J by 2 bases, with 8 bases of the junction left unmatched. This CDR3 has 15 amino acids. This CDR3 is CASSSTSGATDTQYF. The CDR3 DNA reads TGTGCCAGCTCCTCGACTAGCGGAGCCACAGATACGCAGTATTTT. The variable domain in full, with the rest retrieved from reference TRBV2 and TRBJ2-3, is EPEVTQTPSHQVTQMGQEVILRCVPISNHLYFYWYRQILGQKVEFLVSFYNNEISEKSEIFDDQFSVERPDGSNFTLKIRSTKLEDSAMYFCASSSTSGATDTQYFGPGTRLTVL.